This is a list of T cell receptor beta chains from one sample in a study of OX40 agonist ivuxolimab in advanced cancers. Sequencing used immunoSEQ multiplex PCR; TCRdb keeps in-frame clones, though not all of them. Of tens of thousands of clones in the sample, about 80% were seen once. The material was CD4+ or CD8+ T cells sorted from blood, obtained in a trial of the OX40 agonist ivuxolimab. These TCRs come from an adult with an advanced solid tumor such as melanoma, head and neck, liver or kidney cancer. The CDR3 runs from the conserved cysteine through the conserved F or W. The D gene is left open where the match is weak. Clone size is given for some rows only: seen once, a few or many times, or a class if the clone is expanded.

TGTGCCATTCTAAGGACAGGGCTCAAGGGCTACACCTTC | CAILRTGLKGYTF | TRBJ1-2 | TRBD1 | - | TRBV18
TGTGCCAGTAGTAATCAGGGGGGAGACACTGAAGCTTTCTTT | CASSNQGGDTEAFF | TRBJ1-1 | TRBD1 | - | TRBV19
TGTGCCAGCAGCCGAGACAGGGGAGGTCAGCCCCAGCATTTT | CASSRDRGGQPQHF | TRBJ1-5 | TRBD1 | - | TRBV7-2
TGTGCCAGCTCACCACCAAGACAGAGTAGGGATATAGCCAAAAACATTCAGTACTTC | CASSPPRQSRDIAKNIQYF | TRBJ2-4 | - | few | TRBV18
TGCAGTGCTAGCCCAGGAGGTACGCAGTATTTT | CSASPGGTQYF | TRBJ2-3 | - | - | TRBV20-1
TGTGCCACCAGCAGAGATCTTGGGGGTACGGGCACAGATACGCAGTATTTT | CATSRDLGGTGTDTQYF | TRBJ2-3 | - | - | TRBV15
TGTGCTAGTGGTTTGTCCCCACAGTTCCATGGCTACACCTTC | CASGLSPQFHGYTF | TRBJ1-2 | - | - | TRBV12-5
TGTGCCAGCAGCTTGGCCAGGGACAGACTACTAGGAGGCTACACCTTC | CASSLARDRLLGGYTF | TRBJ1-2 | TRBD1 | once | TRBV5-4
TGTGCCAGCAGCTTAGTGCATACAGGACAACTCGGTCGTGGCTACACCTTC | CASSLVHTGQLGRGYTF | TRBJ1-2 | - | - | TRBV7-2
TGCGCCAGCAGCCAGACTAGCGGATCAACAGATACGCAGTATTTT | CASSQTSGSTDTQYF | TRBJ2-3 | TRBD2 | - | TRBV4-3
TGTGCCAGCAGCTTGGTCAAAGAGACCCAGTACTTC | CASSLVKETQYF | TRBJ2-5 | - | few | TRBV5-4
TGTGCCAGCCAACTAAACCCGTCCGGGACAGGGGGATGGGAGACCCAGTACTTC | CASQLNPSGTGGWETQYF | TRBJ2-5 | TRBD1 | - | TRBV11-1
TGTGCAAGTCGCTTTGTGCCCGAGCAGTACTTC | CASRFVPEQYF | TRBJ2-7 | - | - | TRBV12-2
TGTGCCAGCAGTCCCAGCCAAAACTATGGCTACACCTTC | CASSPSQNYGYTF | TRBJ1-2 | - | - | TRBV6-5